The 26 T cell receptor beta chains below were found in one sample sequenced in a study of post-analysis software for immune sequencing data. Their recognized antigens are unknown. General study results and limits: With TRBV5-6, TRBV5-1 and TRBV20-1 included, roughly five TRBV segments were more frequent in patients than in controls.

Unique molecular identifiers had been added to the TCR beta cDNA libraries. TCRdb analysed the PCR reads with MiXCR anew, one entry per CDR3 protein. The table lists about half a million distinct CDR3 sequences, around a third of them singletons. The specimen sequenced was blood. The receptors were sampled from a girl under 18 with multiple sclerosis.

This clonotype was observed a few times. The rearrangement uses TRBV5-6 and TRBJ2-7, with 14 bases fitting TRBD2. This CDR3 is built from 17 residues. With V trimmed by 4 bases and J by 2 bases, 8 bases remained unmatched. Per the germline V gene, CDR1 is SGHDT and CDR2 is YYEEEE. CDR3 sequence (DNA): TGTGCCAGCAGCCACCGAGGGACTAGCGGGGGCCCCTACGAGCAGTACTTC. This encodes CASSHRGTSGGPYEQYF.

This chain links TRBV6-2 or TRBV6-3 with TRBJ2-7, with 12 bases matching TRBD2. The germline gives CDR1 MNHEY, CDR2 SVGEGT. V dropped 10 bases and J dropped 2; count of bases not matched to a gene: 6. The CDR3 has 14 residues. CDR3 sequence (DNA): TGTGCCACCAGGACTAGCGGGGAGACCTACGAGCAGTACTTC. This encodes CATRTSGETYEQYF.

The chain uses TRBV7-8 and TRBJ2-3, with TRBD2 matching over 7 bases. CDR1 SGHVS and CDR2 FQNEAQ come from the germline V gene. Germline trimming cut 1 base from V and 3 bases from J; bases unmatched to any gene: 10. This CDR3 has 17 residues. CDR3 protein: CASSLEWGGGRTDTQYF. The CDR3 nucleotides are TGTGCCAGCAGCTTAGAATGGGGGGGGGGAAGGACAGATACGCAGTATTTT.

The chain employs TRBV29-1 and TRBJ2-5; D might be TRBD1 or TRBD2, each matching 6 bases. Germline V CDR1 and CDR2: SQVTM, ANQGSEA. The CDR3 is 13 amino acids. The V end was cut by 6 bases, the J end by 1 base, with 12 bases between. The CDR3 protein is CSVLGGSQETQYF. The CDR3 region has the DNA TGCAGCGTCTTAGGGGGGAGCCAAGAGACCCAGTACTTC.

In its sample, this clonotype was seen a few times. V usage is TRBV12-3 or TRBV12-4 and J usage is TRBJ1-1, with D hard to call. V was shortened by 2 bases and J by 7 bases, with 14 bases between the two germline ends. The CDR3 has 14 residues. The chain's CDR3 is CASSLRSWAGEAFF. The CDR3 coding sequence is TGTGCCAGCAGTTTAAGGAGCTGGGCAGGTGAAGCTTTCTTT.

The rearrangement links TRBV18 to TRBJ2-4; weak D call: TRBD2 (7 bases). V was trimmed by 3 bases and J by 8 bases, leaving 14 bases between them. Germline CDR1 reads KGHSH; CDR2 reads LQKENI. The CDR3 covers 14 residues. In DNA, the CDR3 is TGTGCCAGCTCACCGGAAACAGGGAGGGACATTCAGTACTTC. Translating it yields CASSPETGRDIQYF.

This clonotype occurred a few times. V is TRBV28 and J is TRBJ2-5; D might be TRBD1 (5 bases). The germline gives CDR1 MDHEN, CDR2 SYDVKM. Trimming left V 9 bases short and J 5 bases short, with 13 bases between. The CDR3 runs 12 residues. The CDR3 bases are TGTGCCAGTACAGGCGACCGGGAGACCCAGTACTTC. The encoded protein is CASTGDRETQYF.

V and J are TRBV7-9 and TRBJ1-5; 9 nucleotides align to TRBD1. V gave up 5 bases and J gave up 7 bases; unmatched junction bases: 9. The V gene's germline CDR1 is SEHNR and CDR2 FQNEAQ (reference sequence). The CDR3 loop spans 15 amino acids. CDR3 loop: CASSIGTGSWQPQHF. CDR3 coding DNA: TGTGCCAGCAGCATCGGGACAGGGTCCTGGCAGCCCCAGCATTTT.

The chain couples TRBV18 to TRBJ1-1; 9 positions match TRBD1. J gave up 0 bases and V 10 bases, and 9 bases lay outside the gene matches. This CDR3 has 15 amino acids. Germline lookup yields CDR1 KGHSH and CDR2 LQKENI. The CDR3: CATVTGGAVNTEAFF. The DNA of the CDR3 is TGTGCCACCGTCACAGGGGGCGCGGTGAACACTGAAGCTTTCTTT.

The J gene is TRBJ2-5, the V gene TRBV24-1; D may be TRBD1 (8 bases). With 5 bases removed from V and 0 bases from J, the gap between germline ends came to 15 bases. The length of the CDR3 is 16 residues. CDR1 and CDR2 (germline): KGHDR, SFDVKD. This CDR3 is CATSVTGGGHQETQYF. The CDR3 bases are TGTGCCACCAGTGTTACAGGGGGGGGGCACCAAGAGACCCAGTACTTC.

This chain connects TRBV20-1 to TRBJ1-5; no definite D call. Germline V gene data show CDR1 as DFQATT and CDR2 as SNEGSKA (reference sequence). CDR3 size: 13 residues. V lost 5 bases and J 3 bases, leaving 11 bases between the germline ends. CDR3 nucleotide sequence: TGCAGTGCTTTGTGGGTTGACAATCAGCCCCAGCATTTT. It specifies CSALWVDNQPQHF.

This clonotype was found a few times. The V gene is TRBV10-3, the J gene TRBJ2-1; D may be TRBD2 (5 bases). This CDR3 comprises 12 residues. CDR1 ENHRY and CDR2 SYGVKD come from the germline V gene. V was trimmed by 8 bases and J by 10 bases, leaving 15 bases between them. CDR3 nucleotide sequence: TGTGCCATCGGAGTGGCCGGAGGAGAGCAGTTCTTC. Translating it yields CAIGVAGGEQFF.

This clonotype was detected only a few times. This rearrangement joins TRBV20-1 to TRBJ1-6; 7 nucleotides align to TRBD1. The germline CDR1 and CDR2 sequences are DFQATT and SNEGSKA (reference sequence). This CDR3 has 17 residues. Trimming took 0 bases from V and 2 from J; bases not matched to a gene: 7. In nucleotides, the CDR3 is TGCAGTGCTAGAGATACAGGGGCAGTCGCCTATAATTCACCCCTCCACTTT. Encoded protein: CSARDTGAVAYNSPLHF.

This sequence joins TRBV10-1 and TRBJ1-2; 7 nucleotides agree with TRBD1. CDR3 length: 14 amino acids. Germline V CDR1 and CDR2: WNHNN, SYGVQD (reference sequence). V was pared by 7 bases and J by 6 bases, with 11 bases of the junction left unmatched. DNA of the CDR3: TGCGCCAGCACCAACTCCCCCACAGGGGATGGCTACACCTTC. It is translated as CASTNSPTGDGYTF.

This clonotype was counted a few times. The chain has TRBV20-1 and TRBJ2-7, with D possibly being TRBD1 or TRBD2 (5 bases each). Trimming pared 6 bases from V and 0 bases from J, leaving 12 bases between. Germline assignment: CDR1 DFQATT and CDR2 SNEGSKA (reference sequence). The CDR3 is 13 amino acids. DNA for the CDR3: TGCAGTGCCCCACTGGGGACCTCCTACGAGCAGTACTTC. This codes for CSAPLGTSYEQYF.

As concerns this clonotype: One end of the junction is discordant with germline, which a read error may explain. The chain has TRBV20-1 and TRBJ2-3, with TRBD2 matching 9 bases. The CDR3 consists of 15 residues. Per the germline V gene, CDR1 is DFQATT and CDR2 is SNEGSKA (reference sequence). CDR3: CNALRGAGGADTQYF. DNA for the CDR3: TGCAATGCTCTTCGAGGGGCGGGGGGGGCAGATACGCAGTATTTT.

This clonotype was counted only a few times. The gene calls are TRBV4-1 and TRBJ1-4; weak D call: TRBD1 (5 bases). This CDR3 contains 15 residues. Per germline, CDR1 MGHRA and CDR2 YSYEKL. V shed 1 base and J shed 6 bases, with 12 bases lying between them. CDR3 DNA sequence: TGCGCCAGCAGCCAAGGGGGGTTAGGGGATGAAAAACTGTTTTTT. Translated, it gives CASSQGGLGDEKLFF.

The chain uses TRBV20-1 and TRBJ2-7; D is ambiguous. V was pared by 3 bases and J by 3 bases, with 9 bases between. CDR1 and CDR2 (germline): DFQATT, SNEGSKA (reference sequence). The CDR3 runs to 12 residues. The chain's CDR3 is CSARVPGYEQYF. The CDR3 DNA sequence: TGCAGTGCTAGGGTCCCGGGCTACGAGCAGTACTTC.

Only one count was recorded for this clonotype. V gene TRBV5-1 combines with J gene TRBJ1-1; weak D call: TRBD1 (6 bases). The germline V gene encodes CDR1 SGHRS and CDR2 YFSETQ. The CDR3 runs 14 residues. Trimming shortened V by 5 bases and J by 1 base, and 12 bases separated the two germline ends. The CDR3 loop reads CASSFRGPNTEAFF. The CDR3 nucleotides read TGCGCCAGCAGTTTCAGGGGACCGAACACTGAAGCTTTCTTT.

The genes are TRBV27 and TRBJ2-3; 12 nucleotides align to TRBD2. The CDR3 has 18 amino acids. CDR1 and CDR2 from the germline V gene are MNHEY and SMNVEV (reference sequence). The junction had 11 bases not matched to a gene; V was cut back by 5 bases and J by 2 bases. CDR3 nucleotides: TGTGCCAGCAGTCCTTCTCGACTAGCGGGGGATACCACAGATACGCAGTATTTT. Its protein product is CASSPSRLAGDTTDTQYF.

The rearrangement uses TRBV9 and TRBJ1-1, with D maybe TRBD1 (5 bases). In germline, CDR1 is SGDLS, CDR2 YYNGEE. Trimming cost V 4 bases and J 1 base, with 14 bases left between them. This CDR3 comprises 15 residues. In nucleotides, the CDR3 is TGTGCCAGCAGCATCCCCACAGGAGAGAACACTGAAGCTTTCTTT. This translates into CASSIPTGENTEAFF. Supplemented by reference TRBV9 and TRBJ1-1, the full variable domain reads DSGVTQTPKHLITATGQRVTLRCSPRSGDLSVYWYQQSLDQGLQFLIQYYNGEERAKGNILERFSAQQFPDLHSELNLSSLELGDSALYFCASSIPTGENTEAFFGQGTRLTVV.

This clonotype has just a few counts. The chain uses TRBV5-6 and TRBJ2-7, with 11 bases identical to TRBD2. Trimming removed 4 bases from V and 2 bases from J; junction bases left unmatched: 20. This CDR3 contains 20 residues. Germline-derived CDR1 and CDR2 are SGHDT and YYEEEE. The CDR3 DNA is TGTGCCAGCAGCCATATTTTAAGACTAGCGGGGACCTCTGATGCCTACGAGCAGTACTTC. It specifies CASSHILRLAGTSDAYEQYF.

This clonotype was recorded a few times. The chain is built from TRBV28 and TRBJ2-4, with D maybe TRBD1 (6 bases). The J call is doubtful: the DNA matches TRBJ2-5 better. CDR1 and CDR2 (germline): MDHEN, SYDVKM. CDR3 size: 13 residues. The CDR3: CASSHRDNETQYF. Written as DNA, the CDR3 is TGTGCCAGCAGCCACCGGGACAACGAGACCCAGTACTTC.

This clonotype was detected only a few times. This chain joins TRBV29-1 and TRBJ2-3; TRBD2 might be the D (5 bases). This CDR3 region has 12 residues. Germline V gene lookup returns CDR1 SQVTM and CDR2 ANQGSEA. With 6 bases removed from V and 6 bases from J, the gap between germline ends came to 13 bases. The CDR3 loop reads CSVADTGDTQYF. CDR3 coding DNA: TGCAGCGTCGCCGACACGGGGGATACGCAGTATTTT.

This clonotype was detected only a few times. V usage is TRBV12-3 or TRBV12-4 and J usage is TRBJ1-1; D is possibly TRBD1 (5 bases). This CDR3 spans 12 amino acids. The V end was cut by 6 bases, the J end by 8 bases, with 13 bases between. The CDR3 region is CASSPTGDEAFF. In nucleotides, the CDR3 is TGTGCCAGCAGCCCCACCGGGGACGAAGCTTTCTTT.

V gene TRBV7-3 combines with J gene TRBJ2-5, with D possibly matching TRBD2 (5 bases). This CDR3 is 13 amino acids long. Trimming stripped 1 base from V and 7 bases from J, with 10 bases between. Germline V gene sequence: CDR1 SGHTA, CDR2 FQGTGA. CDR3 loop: CASSLSLRGTQYF. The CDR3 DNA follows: TGTGCCAGCAGCTTAAGCCTCCGGGGGACCCAGTACTTC.